A single sample is the source of the 30 T cell receptor beta chains below, sequenced in a study of identical twins. TCRdb used MiXCR to reprocess the 5' RACE reads, holding one entry per CDR3 protein. The data show under 300,000 distinct CDR3 sequences, with around 8% seen just once and 3% held by the top ten. The same sample was also used in a study of yellow fever vaccine responses in identical twins.

Sequenced material: CD8+ T cells sorted from blood. The receptors shown here come from a woman aged 18-29 years in good health.

This rearrangement joins TRBV29-1 to TRBJ2-1; tentative D call: TRBD2 (6 bases). The CDR3 sequence is 11 residues long. The V and J ends lost 7 bases and 10 bases respectively, with 14 bases between them. Germline V lookup: CDR1 SQVTM, CDR2 ANQGSEA. CDR3 nucleotide sequence: TGCAGCGGGCGGGACCGTAAGGAGCAGTTCTTC. It is translated as CSGRDRKEQFF.

Ten or more counts support this clonotype. V is TRBV11-1 and J is TRBJ1-2; 9 bases match TRBD1. Germline V CDR1 and CDR2: SGHAT, FQDESV (reference sequence). With V trimmed by 2 bases and J by 3 bases, 16 bases remained unmatched. The CDR3 has 19 residues. The CDR3 DNA reads TGTGCCAGCAGCTTACTACCGGGACAGGGACTCCAACCCGACTATGGCTACACCTTC. It codes for CASSLLPGQGLQPDYGYTF.

This clonotype came up a few times. This rearrangement joins TRBV7-8 to TRBJ1-5; a weak D match, TRBD1 (5 bases). The CDR3 extends over 15 amino acids. The germline gives CDR1 SGHVS, CDR2 FQNEAQ. V was cut by 5 bases and J by 0 bases, with 11 bases left in between. As DNA, the CDR3 is TGTGCCAGCAGCCCAGGGACGGTTAGCAATCAGCCCCAGCATTTT. Translated: CASSPGTVSNQPQHF.

There are a few counts of this clonotype. The chain joins TRBV4-3 to TRBJ2-7; no clear D gene. V lost 0 bases to trimming and J lost 5 bases, with 14 bases between them. Germline V gene data show CDR1 as LGHNA and CDR2 as YSLEER. The CDR3 has 15 residues. The CDR3 protein is CASSQENRPTDEQYF. The CDR3 nucleotides read TGCGCCAGCAGCCAAGAAAATAGACCGACGGACGAGCAGTACTTC.

This clonotype was seen repeatedly, ten times or more. This chain links TRBV4-2 with TRBJ2-1, with TRBD2 identical over 10 bases. CDR1 is LGHNA and CDR2 is YNFKEQ in the germline V gene. The length of the CDR3 is 17 residues. The junction had 7 bases not matched to a gene; V was cut back by 0 bases and J by 5 bases. The CDR3 spells CASSQESLAGVHNEQFF. The CDR3 DNA reads as TGTGCCAGCAGCCAAGAGAGCCTAGCGGGAGTGCACAATGAGCAGTTCTTC.

The rearrangement links TRBV27 to TRBJ1-1; weak D call: TRBD1 (5 bases). Per germline, CDR1 MNHEY and CDR2 SMNVEV (reference sequence). The CDR3 extends over 16 amino acids. V dropped 5 bases and J dropped 1 base, with 17 bases sitting between them. CDR3 amino acids: CASSPGLQVGNTEAFF. In DNA, the CDR3 is TGTGCCAGCAGTCCAGGGCTACAGGTTGGGAACACTGAAGCTTTCTTT.

J is TRBJ2-2 and V is TRBV6-1; no clear D gene. The CDR3 is 13 amino acids. The ends were cut back, 5 bases at V and 2 bases at J, with 6 bases in the middle. Germline-derived CDR1 and CDR2 are MNHNS and SASEGT. The CDR3 region has the DNA TGTGCCAGCAGTAGGATCAACACCGGGGAGCTGTTTTTT. Protein product: CASSRINTGELFF.

This CDR3 is CSVAISGRHEQYF. The CDR3 region has the DNA TGCAGCGTCGCGATCAGCGGGCGACACGAGCAGTACTTC. The chain has TRBV29-1 and TRBJ2-7, with a tentative D call TRBD2 (6 bases). Trimming removed 6 bases from V and 5 bases from J, with 17 bases in between. This CDR3 region has 13 residues. Germline values: CDR1 SQVTM, CDR2 ANQGSEA.

The chain uses TRBV27 and TRBJ2-1; tentatively, D is TRBD1 (6 bases). V was trimmed by 6 bases and J by 0 bases, leaving 12 bases between them. Germline lookup yields CDR1 MNHEY and CDR2 SMNVEV (reference sequence). This CDR3 contains 15 residues. For the CDR3, the DNA is TGTGCCAGCAGCCAAGGGGGACCCTCCTACAATGAGCAGTTCTTC. Its protein is CASSQGGPSYNEQFF.

A few counts support this clonotype. The chain uses TRBV29-1 and TRBJ2-5; the match to TRBD2 covers 13 bases. Trimming at V came to 4 bases and at J to 5 bases, leaving 10 bases not matched to a gene. Germline CDR1 and CDR2: SQVTM and ANQGSEA. The CDR3 is made up of 16 amino acids. The CDR3 bases are TGCAGCGTTGCCGGAGGGGAACTAGCGGGGGGGGAGACCCAGTACTTC. Amino acids: CSVAGGELAGGETQYF. Full variable domain (outside the CDR3, taken from reference TRBV29-1 and TRBJ2-5): SAVISQKPSRDICQRGTSLTIQCQVDSQVTMMFWYRQQPGQSLTLIATANQGSEATYESGFVIDKFPISRPNLTFSTLTVSNMSPEDSSIYLCSVAGGELAGGETQYFGPGTRLLVL.

Many counts were recorded for this clonotype. This chain joins TRBV5-1 and TRBJ1-2; 8 positions agree with TRBD1. Germline V lookup: CDR1 SGHRS, CDR2 YFSETQ. The trim removed 7 bases at V and 8 bases at J, leaving 13 bases unmatched. The CDR3 sequence is 14 residues long. The CDR3 is CASRSPTTGEGYTF. The CDR3 nucleotides are TGCGCCAGCCGTTCTCCGACGACAGGGGAAGGCTACACCTTC. Supplemented by reference TRBV5-1 and TRBJ1-2, the full variable domain reads KAGVTQTPRYLIKTRGQQVTLSCSPISGHRSVSWYQQTPGQGLQFLFEYFSETQRNKGNFPGRFSGRQFSNSRSEMNVSTLELGDSALYLCASRSPTTGEGYTFGSGTRLTVV.

This clonotype appeared a few times. The chain links TRBV27 to TRBJ1-3; D is undetermined. Deletions cut 0 bases from V and 0 bases from J, with 9 bases between. The germline CDR1 and CDR2 sequences are MNHEY and SMNVEV (reference sequence). This CDR3 has 16 residues. The CDR3 is CASSLSKVHSGNTIYF. CDR3 sequence (DNA): TGTGCCAGCAGTTTATCGAAAGTCCACTCTGGAAACACCATATATTTT.

Only a few counts were recorded for this clonotype. One end of the junction fails to match germline, which may point to a read error. This chain connects TRBV12-3 or TRBV12-4 to TRBJ2-1, with 8 bases that match TRBD1. This CDR3 is built from 13 residues. CDR3 DNA sequence: TGTGCCAGCATTTTAGTGACAGGGGATGAGCAGTTCTTC. Protein product: CASILVTGDEQFF.

This clonotype was seen many times. The V and J genes are TRBV7-8 and TRBJ2-2; D not resolved. CDR1 and CDR2 from the germline V gene are SGHVS and FQNEAQ. V dropped 3 bases and J dropped 7 bases, with 9 bases sitting between them. The CDR3 consists of 13 residues. CDR3 coding DNA: TGTGCCAGCAGCTTTGGCCTCCACGGGGAGCTGTTTTTT. Its translation: CASSFGLHGELFF.

This clonotype occurred many times. The rearrangement uses TRBV12-5 and TRBJ2-7; D may be TRBD2 (6 bases). Per the germline V gene, CDR1 is LGHNT and CDR2 is FRNRAP. The CDR3 contains 16 residues. Trimming left V 6 bases short and J 1 base short, with 19 bases between. The CDR3 DNA reads as TGTGCTAGTGGCTCCCCCGGACTACCCTCTTCCTACGAGCAGTACTTC. The encoded protein is CASGSPGLPSSYEQYF.

This clonotype was counted ten times or more. This chain joins TRBV6-2 or TRBV6-3 and TRBJ2-1, with 9 bases matching TRBD1. V was pared by 8 bases and J by 8 bases, with 10 bases of the junction left unmatched. The length of the CDR3 is 14 residues. CDR1 is MNHEY and CDR2 is SVGEGT in the germline V gene. For the CDR3, the DNA is TGTGCCAGCCAACCCGGGACAGGGATAGATGAGCAGTTCTTC. Protein product: CASQPGTGIDEQFF.

In this sample, this clonotype turned up many times. The chain couples TRBV12-3 or TRBV12-4 to TRBJ2-7, with D unclear. Trimming removed 1 base from V and 4 bases from J, with 11 bases in between. The CDR3 runs to 14 residues. CDR3 bases: TGTGCCAGCAGTTTAGTTGGACGGCCATACGAGCAGTACTTC. Translating gives CASSLVGRPYEQYF.

The table lists this clonotype with many counts. The gene calls are TRBV6-4 and TRBJ2-3; D gene ambiguous. The V gene's germline CDR1 is MRHNA and CDR2 SNTAGT. The CDR3 runs to 13 residues. With 3 bases removed from V and 4 bases from J, the gap between germline ends came to 8 bases. The CDR3 DNA reads TGTGCCAGCAGTGAGGGCAGCCCAGATACGCAGTATTTT. Translating gives CASSEGSPDTQYF.

The chain combines TRBV28 with TRBJ2-1; 12 positions agree with TRBD2. J was trimmed by 0 bases and V by 7 bases; bases with no gene match: 13. Germline V gene sequence: CDR1 MDHEN, CDR2 SYDVKM. CDR3 length: 19 residues. CDR3: CASISRLAGGHSSYNEQFF. The DNA for the CDR3 is TGTGCCAGCATTTCCCGGCTAGCGGGAGGGCACAGCTCCTACAATGAGCAGTTCTTC.

This clonotype was found many times. V gene TRBV29-1 combines with J gene TRBJ2-1, with 9 nucleotides matching TRBD1. The CDR3 runs 14 residues. The germline V gene encodes CDR1 SQVTM and CDR2 ANQGSEA. Unmatched junction bases numbered 6, after V lost 6 bases and J lost 3 bases. This CDR3 is CSVVGDRDYNEQFF. CDR3 in DNA: TGCAGCGTGGTGGGGGACAGGGACTACAATGAGCAGTTCTTC.

This clonotype came up many times. The V gene is TRBV28, the J gene TRBJ2-1, with a possible D match to TRBD2 (6 bases). CDR1 MDHEN and CDR2 SYDVKM come from the germline V gene. The CDR3 extends over 16 amino acids. V was pared by 5 bases and J by 6 bases, with 20 bases between. CDR3 loop: CASSLKGLPSANEQFF. As DNA, the CDR3 is TGTGCCAGCAGTCTAAAGGGACTCCCGTCGGCCAATGAGCAGTTCTTC.

This clonotype was detected a few times. V and J are TRBV14 and TRBJ2-7; a possible D gene is TRBD2 (5 bases). Germline values: CDR1 SGHDN, CDR2 FVKESK. The CDR3 covers 13 residues. V shed 8 bases and J shed 4 bases, with 15 bases lying between them. The CDR3 reads CASAGRESYEQYF. CDR3 coding DNA: TGTGCCAGCGCTGGACGGGAATCGTACGAGCAGTACTTC.

This chain joins TRBV6-1 and TRBJ2-5, with 10 nucleotides matching TRBD2. The CDR3 consists of 15 residues. The ends lost 7 bases at V and 1 base at J; junction bases unmatched: 6. CDR1 and CDR2 (germline): MNHNS, SASEGT. The CDR3 loop reads CASNQIAGGQETQYF. The CDR3, as DNA: TGTGCCAGCAATCAAATAGCGGGGGGCCAAGAGACCCAGTACTTC.

The chain recombines TRBV7-2 with TRBJ2-7; D possibly matches TRBD1 or TRBD2 (6 bases each). This CDR3 is built from 14 residues. Germline CDR1 reads SGHTA; CDR2 reads FQGNSA. Between the trimmed V and J ends, which lost 3 bases and 6 bases, there was a span of 15 bases. The CDR3 coding sequence is TGTGCCAGCAGCTTGGGGGGCGGGTACGGCGAGCAGTACTTC. Its translation: CASSLGGGYGEQYF.

V and J are TRBV6-6 and TRBJ2-7; no firm D call. This CDR3 region has 12 residues. Per the germline V gene, CDR1 is MNHNY and CDR2 is SVGAGI (reference sequence). Trimming shortened V by 6 bases and J by 2 bases, and 8 bases separated the two germline ends. In nucleotides, the CDR3 is TGTGCCAGCAGGGACGGAACCTACGAGCAGTACTTC. Translation gives CASRDGTYEQYF.

This clonotype was seen a handful of times. This chain links TRBV20-1 with TRBJ2-2; D call uncertain. CDR3 length equals 16 residues. V was clipped by 6 bases and J by 0 bases, with 17 bases between them. Germline V gene sequence: CDR1 DFQATT, CDR2 SNEGSKA (reference sequence). The CDR3 region is CSASIYPGANTGELFF. DNA of the CDR3: TGCAGTGCGAGCATCTATCCCGGCGCGAACACCGGGGAGCTGTTTTTT.

In this sample, this clonotype turned up a few times. The CDR3 region has the DNA TGTGCCAGCGTCCAGGGCCTCGAGCAGTACTTC. Residues: CASVQGLEQYF. The chain is built from TRBV6-2 or TRBV6-3 and TRBJ2-7, with D possibly matching TRBD1 (5 bases). The V end was cut by 8 bases, the J end by 6 bases, with 11 bases between. CDR1 and CDR2 from the germline V gene are MNHEY and SVGEGT. CDR3 length: 11 amino acids.

The chain couples TRBV4-3 to TRBJ2-1, with D possibly TRBD2 on 5 matching bases. V was trimmed by 6 bases and J by 5 bases, leaving 17 bases between them. The V gene's germline CDR1 is LGHNA and CDR2 YSLEER. The CDR3 consists of 15 residues. CDR3 sequence reads: CASSGEYGNHNEQFF. The CDR3 DNA reads as TGCGCCAGCAGTGGGGAGTATGGTAACCACAATGAGCAGTTCTTC.

Ten or more counts support this clonotype. The chain couples TRBV6-1 to TRBJ2-1, with 8 bases matching TRBD1. There are 15 residues in the CDR3. Germline lookup yields CDR1 MNHNS and CDR2 SASEGT. V lost 6 bases to trimming and J lost 5 bases; unmatched junction nucleotides: 9. The CDR3 nucleotides are TGTGCCAGCAGGCCCGACAGGGGACGGCACAATGAGCAGTTCTTC. Translation: CASRPDRGRHNEQFF.

This clonotype was counted between two and nine times. The V and J genes are TRBV7-9 and TRBJ2-3; D might be TRBD1 (6 bases). V lost 8 bases and J 3 bases, leaving 21 bases between the germline ends. Germline CDR1 reads SEHNR; CDR2 reads FQNEAQ (reference sequence). The CDR3 sequence is 16 residues long. CDR3 protein: CASGGPWADDTDTQYF. The CDR3 coding sequence is TGTGCCAGCGGGGGCCCTTGGGCGGACGATACAGATACGCAGTATTTT.